What follows are 27 T cell receptor beta chains derived from one specimen sequenced in a study of blood T cell repertoires in COVID-19. The repertoire was sequenced with immunoSEQ multiplex PCR; TCRdb's copy has only in-frame clones and lacks some. The sample carries about 23,000 clones, around three quarters recorded once. Sequencing was carried out using peripheral blood. Receptors were obtained from an elderly woman with acute or convalescent COVID-19.

There are a few counts of this clone. The chain uses TRBV28 and TRBJ2-3; TRBD2 is a possible D gene (6 bases). Germline loops: CDR1 MDHEN, CDR2 SYDVKM. The ends were cut back, 4 bases at V and 4 bases at J, with 15 bases in the middle. The CDR3 covers 15 residues. The CDR3 spells CASSSPGERPDTQYF. The CDR3 bases are TGTGCCAGCAGTTCGCCGGGGGAGAGGCCAGATACGCAGTATTTT.

This sequence joins TRBV18 and TRBJ1-2, with no clear D. V dropped 3 bases and J dropped 7 bases, with 15 bases sitting between them. CDR1 KGHSH and CDR2 LQKENI come from the germline V gene. The CDR3 runs to 14 residues. This CDR3 is CASSPEGSSFGYTF. In DNA, the CDR3 is TGTGCCAGCTCACCCGAGGGTTCCAGTTTTGGCTACACCTTC.

The chain employs TRBV3-1 (or the pseudogene TRBV3-2) and TRBJ1-1, with D tentatively TRBD1 (6 bases). The V gene lost 3 bases and the J gene lost 4 bases, with 21 bases spanning the gap. This CDR3 is 17 amino acids long. CDR1 and CDR2 (germline): LGHDT, YNNKEL (reference sequence). The chain's CDR3 is CASSQDRYRVGGTEAFF. The CDR3 region has the DNA TGTGCCAGCAGCCAGGATCGATACAGGGTCGGAGGCACTGAAGCTTTCTTT.

This clone was recorded a few times. The chain employs TRBV6-5 and TRBJ1-2; TRBD1 agrees at 8 bases. The CDR3 contains 16 residues. Per germline, CDR1 MNHEY and CDR2 SVGAGI. V shed 2 bases and J 7 bases; nucleotides not matched to a gene: 12. In DNA, the CDR3 is TGTGCCAGCAGTTACACTACCCGACAGGGGCGTGGTGGCTACACCTTC. This codes for CASSYTTRQGRGGYTF.

This clone has a single count. The chain is built from TRBV6-2 or TRBV6-3 and TRBJ2-2; 8 nucleotides line up with TRBD1. Germline loops: CDR1 MNHEY, CDR2 SVGEGT. This CDR3 spans 14 amino acids. J gave up 7 bases and V 6 bases, and 7 bases lay outside the gene matches. The CDR3, as DNA: TGTGCCAGCAGCCTGCAGGGGGCGGACGGGGAGCTGTTTTTT. As protein: CASSLQGADGELFF.

This chain connects TRBV7-9 to TRBJ2-1; D may be TRBD2 (6 bases). V was trimmed by 3 bases and J by 9 bases, leaving 18 bases between them. This CDR3 is built from 15 residues. Germline values: CDR1 SEHNR, CDR2 FQNEAQ (reference sequence). The DNA of the CDR3 is TGTGCCAGCAGCTTTGCGGGACTTGGTAATTTTGAGCAGTTCTTC. This sequence encodes CASSFAGLGNFEQFF.

The chain recombines TRBV6-6 with TRBJ2-6, with D tentatively TRBD1 (5 bases). Trimming shortened V by 2 bases and J by 8 bases, and 7 bases separated the two germline ends. The CDR3 is 13 residues long. Looked up from germline, CDR1 is MNHNY and CDR2 is SVGAGI (reference sequence). In DNA, the CDR3 is TGTGCCAGCAGTTACACAGGACCCAACGTCCTGACTTTC. Translation gives CASSYTGPNVLTF.

This sequence joins TRBV21-1 and TRBJ2-7; the listed D gene, TRBD1, was not tested against the DNA. TRBV21-1 is an annotated pseudogene. This CDR3 region has 16 residues. The CDR3 protein is CASSPRDRGSPYEQYF. The DNA of the CDR3 is TGTGCCAGCAGCCCCCGGGACAGGGGGAGTCCCTACGAGCAGTACTTC.

The rearrangement links TRBV7-8 to TRBJ1-6, with 8 bases that match TRBD1. The CDR3 sequence is 13 residues long. V lost 5 bases and J lost 9; bases outside the gene matches: 3. In germline, CDR1 is SGHVS, CDR2 FQNEAQ. Here the CDR3 reads CASSGQGGSPLHF. For the CDR3, the DNA is TGTGCCAGCAGCGGACAGGGAGGTTCACCCCTCCACTTT. The entire variable domain, with the rest obtained from reference TRBV7-8 and TRBJ1-6, is as follows: GAGVSQSPRYKVAKRGQDVALRCDPISGHVSLFWYQQALGQGPEFLTYFQNEAQLDKSGLPSDRFFAERPEGSVSTLKIQRTQQEDSAVYLCASSGQGGSPLHFGNGTRLTVT.

The chain recombines TRBV5-1 with TRBJ2-7; D unresolved. Trimming pared 0 bases from V and 2 bases from J, leaving 9 bases between. Germline V gene lookup returns CDR1 SGHRS and CDR2 YFSETQ. The CDR3 length is 14 residues. The chain's CDR3 is CASSLDSRTYEQYF. The CDR3 nucleotides read TGCGCCAGCAGCTTGGACTCTCGAACCTACGAGCAGTACTTC.

The V and J genes are TRBV10-2 and TRBJ2-7, with D possibly matching TRBD1 (6 bases). Trimming removed 1 base from V and 0 bases from J, with 16 bases in between. Germline CDR1 and CDR2: WSHSY and SAAADI. The CDR3 sequence is 17 residues long. The CDR3 DNA reads as TGCGCCAGCAGTGAGTGGGGTATTGGGGGCGACTCCTACGAGCAGTACTTC. Its translation: CASSEWGIGGDSYEQYF.

In this sample, this clone turned up a few times. V usage is TRBV5-5 and J usage is TRBJ1-5; possibly TRBD1 for D (6 bases). This CDR3 comprises 15 residues. CDR1 is SGHKS and CDR2 is YYEKEE in the germline V gene (reference sequence). Trimming shortened V by 4 bases and J by 7 bases, and 18 bases separated the two germline ends. The CDR3 region has the DNA TGTGCCAGCAGCCGTGAGGCGGACAGCACACAGCCCCAGCATTTT. Translated, it gives CASSREADSTQPQHF.

The rearrangement links TRBV6-6 to TRBJ1-2, with 8 bases aligning to TRBD1. V dropped 6 bases and J dropped 4; count of bases not matched to a gene: 10. Germline V CDR1 and CDR2: MNHNY, SVGAGI (reference sequence). CDR3 length equals 15 residues. CDR3: CASSPRSGGTYGYTF. Here the CDR3 DNA reads TGTGCCAGCAGCCCTCGTTCAGGGGGCACCTATGGCTACACCTTC.

The chain joins TRBV6-5 to TRBJ1-1, with TRBD1 as a possible D gene (6 bases). Germline CDR1 is MNHEY and CDR2 is SVGAGI. The CDR3 has 14 amino acids. Trimming left V 0 bases short and J 6 bases short, with 11 bases between. CDR3 coding DNA: TGTGCCAGCAGTTACTCGGCAGGGGTCGCTGAAGCTTTCTTT. Amino acids: CASSYSAGVAEAFF.

The gene calls are TRBV9 and TRBJ2-1; 8 bases map to TRBD2. In germline, CDR1 is SGDLS, CDR2 YYNGEE. The CDR3 is 15 residues long. Trimming cost V 4 bases and J 4 bases; bases outside gene matches: 7. CDR3: CASSPPGGRYNEQFF. DNA of the CDR3: TGTGCCAGCAGCCCGCCGGGAGGGCGGTACAATGAGCAGTTCTTC.

The chain has TRBV29-1 and TRBJ1-1, with TRBD1 as a possible D gene (6 bases). This CDR3 is 13 amino acids long. Trimming left V 4 bases short and J 1 base short, with 10 bases between. Germline-derived CDR1 and CDR2 are SQVTM and ANQGSEA. As DNA, the CDR3 is TGCAGCGTTGCTAAGGACAGGAACACTGAAGCTTTCTTT. Residues: CSVAKDRNTEAFF.

The chain is built from TRBV3-1 (or the pseudogene TRBV3-2) and TRBJ1-1, with TRBD1 as a possible D gene (6 bases). The CDR3 is 13 amino acids. CDR1 is LGHDT and CDR2 is YNNKEL in the germline V gene (reference sequence). The germline V and J ends were trimmed by 1 base and 14 bases, with 17 bases remaining between them. Written as DNA, the CDR3 is TGTGCCAGCAGCCAAGGGCAGGGGCTTACGGGGTTCTTT. Translation: CASSQGQGLTGFF.

This chain uses TRBV6-5 with TRBJ2-1, with D hard to call. Germline lookup yields CDR1 MNHEY and CDR2 SVGAGI. This CDR3 region has 15 residues. Trimming stripped 1 base from V and 3 bases from J, with 10 bases between. CDR3: CASSYFPTGYNEQFF. The DNA of the CDR3 is TGTGCCAGCAGTTACTTTCCGACTGGCTACAATGAGCAGTTCTTC.

The rearrangement uses TRBV28 and TRBJ1-6; 7 bases fit TRBD1. The CDR3 covers 15 residues. V shed 5 bases, J shed 8 bases, and the junction held 9 bases outside the gene matches. Germline CDR1 is MDHEN and CDR2 is SYDVKM. The CDR3 sequence: CASSPATGLDSPLHF. DNA for the CDR3: TGTGCCAGCAGTCCAGCGACAGGGTTGGATTCACCCCTCCACTTT.

This chain links TRBV28 with TRBJ1-1; D gene uncertain. Trimming pared 6 bases from V and 3 bases from J, leaving 11 bases between. CDR3 length equals 13 residues. Germline V gene sequence: CDR1 MDHEN, CDR2 SYDVKM. CDR3 DNA: TGTGCCAGCAGCACGGGAGCCTACACTGAAGCTTTCTTT. Protein: CASSTGAYTEAFF.

The chain combines TRBV24-1 with TRBJ2-1; 16 bases are a match to TRBD2. There are 19 residues in the CDR3. Trimming removed 5 bases from V and 3 bases from J; junction bases left unmatched: 9. Germline values: CDR1 KGHDR, CDR2 SFDVKD. The CDR3 bases are TGTGCCACCAGTGGTCCGGGACTAGCGGGGGGGCAAATCTACAATGAGCAGTTCTTC. This translates into CATSGPGLAGGQIYNEQFF.

This chain connects TRBV11-2 to TRBJ2-1; possible D gene TRBD2, 6 bases. The CDR3 totals 12 residues. Trimming took 6 bases from V and 4 from J, leaving 7 bases between them. The germline CDR1 and CDR2 sequences are SGHAT and FQNNGV. CDR3 in amino acids: CASRAGYNEQFF. The CDR3 region has the DNA TGTGCCAGCAGGGCGGGGTACAATGAGCAGTTCTTC.

This clone was counted at least ten times. The genes are TRBV27 and TRBJ1-2; tentative D call: TRBD1 (5 bases). V lost 5 bases to trimming and J lost 5 bases, with 12 bases between them. The CDR3 is 13 residues long. Germline CDR1 reads MNHEY; CDR2 reads SMNVEV (reference sequence). The CDR3 protein is CASSPYRTYGYTF. In DNA, the CDR3 is TGTGCCAGCAGTCCCTACAGGACGTATGGCTACACCTTC.

This chain connects TRBV5-5 to TRBJ1-6; D ambiguous. The ends were cut back, 0 bases at V and 7 bases at J, with 8 bases in the middle. This CDR3 spans 14 amino acids. Germline CDR1 and CDR2: SGHKS and YYEKEE (reference sequence). The CDR3 is CASSLAAGNSPLHF. The CDR3 DNA is TGTGCCAGCAGCTTGGCGGCCGGGAATTCACCCCTCCACTTT.

The J gene is TRBJ1-1, the V gene TRBV5-4, with D perhaps TRBD1 (6 bases). The length of the CDR3 is 16 residues. V dropped 4 bases and J dropped 1 base, with 17 bases sitting between them. Germline loops: CDR1 SGHNT, CDR2 YYREEE (reference sequence). The CDR3 DNA reads TGTGCCAGCAGCCCTTGGGTGGCAGGGGCGAACACTGAAGCTTTCTTT. Translated, it gives CASSPWVAGANTEAFF.

The V call is TRBV6-6, the J call TRBJ1-4, with 7 nucleotides matching TRBD1. CDR1 is MNHNY and CDR2 is SVGAGI in the germline V gene (reference sequence). V was pared by 4 bases and J by 7 bases, with 0 bases of the junction left unmatched. This CDR3 is built from 12 residues. CDR3 amino acids: CASSWDSEKLFF. The CDR3 DNA follows: TGTGCCAGCAGTTGGGACAGTGAAAAACTGTTTTTT.

Points on this clone: Just one base apart from a much larger clone, this may be a read error. Other DNA sequences in the sample encode the same CDR3. The chain is built from TRBV14 and TRBJ2-2; tentative D call: TRBD1 (6 bases). Germline V gives CDR1 SGHDN, CDR2 FVKESK. CDR3 length: 17 amino acids. This CDR3 reads CASSQGLARGGTGELFF. The DNA of the CDR3 is TGTGCCAGTAGCCAAGGGCTAGCTAGAGGGGGCACCGGGGAGCTGTTTTTT.